This T cell receptor beta chain was found in a study of human versus mouse CDR3 diversity and MHC coevolution. The CDR3 contains 14 residues. Germline CDR1 LNHDA, CDR2 SQIVND (reference sequence). V shed 8 bases and J 4 bases; nucleotides not matched to a gene: 6. The table came from immunoSEQ multiplex PCR; TCRdb's copy has only in-frame clones and leaves some out. The sample has tens of thousands of clones, 93% seen once. This clone was recorded a few times. Sequencing was carried out using naive CD4+ T cells from blood. Subset in this sample: CD45RO-negative CD62L-positive naive CD4 T cells. The receptor comes from a person between 25 and 75 years old in good health. The chain carries TRBV19 and TRBJ1-3, with 9 bases that match TRBD1. This chain's CDR3 is CASSPGTGGNTIYF. CDR3 bases: TGTGCCAGTTCCCCCGGGACAGGGGGAAACACCATATATTTT.